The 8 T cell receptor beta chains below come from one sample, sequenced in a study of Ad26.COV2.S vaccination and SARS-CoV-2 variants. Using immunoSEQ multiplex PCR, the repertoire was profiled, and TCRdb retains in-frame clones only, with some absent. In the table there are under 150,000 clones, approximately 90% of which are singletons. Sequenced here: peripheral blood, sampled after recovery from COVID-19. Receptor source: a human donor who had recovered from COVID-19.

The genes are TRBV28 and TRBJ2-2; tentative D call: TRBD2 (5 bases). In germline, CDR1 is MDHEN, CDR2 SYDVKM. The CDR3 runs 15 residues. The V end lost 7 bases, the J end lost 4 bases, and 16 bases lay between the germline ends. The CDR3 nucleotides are TGTGCCAGCAAACCCTGGCAGGAGGTCACCGGGGAGCTGTTTTTT. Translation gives CASKPWQEVTGELFF.

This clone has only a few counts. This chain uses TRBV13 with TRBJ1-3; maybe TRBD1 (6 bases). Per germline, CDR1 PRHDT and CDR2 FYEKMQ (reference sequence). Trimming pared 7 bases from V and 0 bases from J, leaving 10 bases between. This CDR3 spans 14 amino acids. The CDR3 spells CASKDRLSGNTIYF. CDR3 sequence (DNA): TGTGCCAGCAAAGACAGGCTCTCTGGAAACACCATATATTTT.

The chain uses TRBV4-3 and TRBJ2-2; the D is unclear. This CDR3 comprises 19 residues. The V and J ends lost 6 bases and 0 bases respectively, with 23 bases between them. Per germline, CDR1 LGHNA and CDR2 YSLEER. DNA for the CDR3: TGCGCCAGCAGAAATTATTGGGGTGGAGTGAACGCGAACACCGGGGAGCTGTTTTTT. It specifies CASRNYWGGVNANTGELFF.

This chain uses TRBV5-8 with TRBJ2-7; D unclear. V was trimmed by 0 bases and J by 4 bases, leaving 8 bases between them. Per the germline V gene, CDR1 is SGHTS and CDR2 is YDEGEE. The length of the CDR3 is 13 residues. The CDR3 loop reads CASSLGQYYEQYF. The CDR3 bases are TGTGCCAGCAGCTTGGGACAATATTACGAGCAGTACTTC.

CDR3: CASSLRTGKETQYF. The CDR3 nucleotides read TGTGCCAGCAGCTTAAGGACTGGTAAAGAGACCCAGTACTTC. V gene TRBV5-8 combines with J gene TRBJ2-5; D is possibly TRBD2 (5 bases). CDR1 and CDR2 (germline): SGHTS, YDEGEE. V shed 2 bases and J shed 3 bases, with 11 bases lying between them. The CDR3 spans 14 residues.

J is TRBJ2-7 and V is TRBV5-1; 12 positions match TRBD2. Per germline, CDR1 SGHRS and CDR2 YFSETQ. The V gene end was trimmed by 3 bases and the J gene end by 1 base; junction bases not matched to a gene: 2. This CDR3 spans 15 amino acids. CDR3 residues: CASSWTSGESYEQYF. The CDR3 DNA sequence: TGCGCCAGCAGCTGGACTAGCGGGGAGTCCTACGAGCAGTACTTC.

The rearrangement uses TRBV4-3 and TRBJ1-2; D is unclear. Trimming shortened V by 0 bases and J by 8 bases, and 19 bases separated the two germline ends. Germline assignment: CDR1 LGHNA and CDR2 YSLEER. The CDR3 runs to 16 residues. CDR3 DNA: TGCGCCAGCAGCCAAGATTCATGGAGGTTCTCTGGGGGCTACACCTTC. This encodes CASSQDSWRFSGGYTF.

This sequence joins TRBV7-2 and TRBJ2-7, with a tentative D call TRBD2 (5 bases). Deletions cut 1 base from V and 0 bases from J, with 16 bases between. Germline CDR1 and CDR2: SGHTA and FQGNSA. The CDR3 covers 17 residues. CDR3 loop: CASSLGFKEGSSYEQYF. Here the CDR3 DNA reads TGTGCCAGCAGCTTAGGGTTCAAGGAAGGGAGCTCCTACGAGCAGTACTTC.